The clone carrying this T cell receptor beta chain was recorded at least ten times. TCRdb re-called the RT-PCR reads with MiXCR, one entry per CDR3 protein. This table has 550,000 to 750,000 distinct CDR3 sequences, more than 13% appearing once. CDR3 length: 15 amino acids. The V end was cut by 0 bases, the J end by 2 bases, with 8 bases between. The germline V gene has CDR1 MNHEY and CDR2 SMNVEV (reference sequence). The TCR was taken from a female donor in good health, serving as a healthy control. The gene calls are TRBV27 and TRBJ1-5; D gene unclear. Source material: memory CD4+ T cells from blood. For the CDR3, the DNA is TGTGCCAGCAGTTTATCTAGGACGGGCAATCAGCCCCAGCATTTT. The encoded protein is CASSLSRTGNQPQHF.